The 24 T cell receptor beta chains given below trace back to one sample, sequenced in a study of cytomegalovirus exposure and HLA in healthy donors. Vbeta (60) and Jbeta (13) primers were used in the PCR. The table came from immunoSEQ multiplex PCR; TCRdb's copy has only in-frame clones and leaves some out. The sample has 120,000 or so clones, 75% to 85% seen once. Sample: PBMCs. All receptors come from a woman aged 45 to 65 in good health and CMV-seropositive.

This chain uses TRBV5-4 with TRBJ2-1; maybe TRBD1 (5 bases). CDR3 length equals 15 residues. CDR1 is SGHNT, CDR2 YYREEE, per germline (reference sequence). V shed 4 bases and J shed 0 bases, with 11 bases lying between them. Here the CDR3 reads CASSMSQGSYNEQFF. CDR3 in DNA: TGTGCCAGCAGCATGTCGCAGGGCTCCTACAATGAGCAGTTCTTC.

This chain uses TRBV5-1 with TRBJ2-1; tentatively, D is TRBD2 (6 bases). The CDR3 spans 14 residues. Germline V gives CDR1 SGHRS, CDR2 YFSETQ. Between the trimmed V and J ends, which lost 7 bases and 2 bases, there was a span of 13 bases. CDR3 DNA sequence: TGCGCCAGCGTCTCCGGGAGTCCCTACAATGAGCAGTTCTTC. It translates to CASVSGSPYNEQFF.

There are a few counts of this clone. This chain's CDR3 is CASSDPDRVNKNTEAFF. The CDR3 nucleotides are TGCGCCAGCAGTGATCCGGACAGGGTGAATAAGAACACTGAAGCTTTCTTT. V gene TRBV10-1 combines with J gene TRBJ1-1, with 8 bases matching TRBD1. There are 17 residues in the CDR3. The ends lost 3 bases at V and 1 base at J; junction bases unmatched: 10. In germline, CDR1 is WNHNN, CDR2 SYGVQD (reference sequence).

The V call is TRBV19, the J call TRBJ1-2, with 11 positions matching TRBD1. V gave up 6 bases and J gave up 5 bases; unmatched junction bases: 5. This CDR3 contains 14 residues. Per the germline V gene, CDR1 is LNHDA and CDR2 is SQIVND (reference sequence). CDR3 DNA sequence: TGTGCCAGTAGCAGGACAGGGGGCGAATATGGCTACACCTTC. It yields the protein CASSRTGGEYGYTF. The whole variable domain, remainder taken from reference TRBV19 and TRBJ1-2, is DGGITQSPKYLFRKEGQNVTLSCEQNLNHDAMYWYRQDPGQGLRLIYYSQIVNDFQKGDIAEGYSVSREKKESFPLTVTSAQKNPTAFYLCASSRTGGEYGYTFGSGTRLTVV.

This clone was counted only a few times. The CDR3 nucleotides read TGCGCCAGCAGCCAAGATGGAGGTAGGAACACTGAAGCTTTCTTT. Translated: CASSQDGGRNTEAFF. This chain uses TRBV4-3 with TRBJ1-1; D remains ambiguous. Per germline, CDR1 LGHNA and CDR2 YSLEER. The CDR3 totals 15 residues. V was cut by 0 bases and J by 1 base, with 9 bases left in between.

The chain joins TRBV21-1 to TRBJ1-2. TRBV21-1 is a documented pseudogene. The CDR3 loop spans 14 amino acids. The CDR3 sequence: CASSKRSVNYGYTF. The CDR3, as DNA: TGTGCCAGCAGCAAGCGATCGGTTAACTATGGCTACACCTTC.

This clone was seen only a few times. The chain couples TRBV7-3 to TRBJ1-2; D is perhaps TRBD1 (5 bases). This CDR3 has 14 amino acids. With 5 bases removed from V and 1 base from J, the gap between germline ends came to 11 bases. Germline-derived CDR1 and CDR2 are SGHTA and FQGTGA. CDR3 amino acids: CASSPWTHNYGYTF. CDR3 sequence (DNA): TGTGCCAGCAGCCCTTGGACACATAACTATGGCTACACCTTC. The whole variable domain, filled in from reference TRBV7-3 and TRBJ1-2, reads GAGVSQTPSNKVTEKGKYVELRCDPISGHTALYWYRQSLGQGPEFLIYFQGTGAADDSGLPNDRFFAVRPEGSVSTLKIQRTERGDSAVYLCASSPWTHNYGYTFGSGTRLTVV.

This sequence joins TRBV6-1 and TRBJ1-1, with 10 positions matching TRBD1. CDR1 and CDR2 (germline): MNHNS, SASEGT. The CDR3 is made up of 13 amino acids. The V and J ends lost 8 bases and 7 bases, in that order; junction bases with no gene match: 7. CDR3 loop: CASGRQGAIEAFF. Here the CDR3 DNA reads TGTGCCAGCGGTCGACAGGGGGCGATTGAAGCTTTCTTT.

The genes are TRBV6-1 and TRBJ1-2; possible D gene TRBD1, 6 bases. The CDR3 consists of 14 residues. The germline V gene has CDR1 MNHNS and CDR2 SASEGT. Trimming cost V 8 bases and J 9 bases, with 22 bases left between them. DNA of the CDR3: TGTGCCAGCTGCATAGATAGGGGGACCTCTCGCTACACCTTC. Protein sequence: CASCIDRGTSRYTF.

The rearrangement links TRBV11-2 to TRBJ1-4; D is undetermined. Trimming took 8 bases from V and 4 from J, leaving 23 bases between them. This CDR3 has 17 amino acids. Germline V gene data show CDR1 as SGHAT and CDR2 as FQNNGV. Written as DNA, the CDR3 is TGTGCCAGCCGCTCGGGAATAGCGGTTCGGGGTAATGAAAAACTGTTTTTT. Residues: CASRSGIAVRGNEKLFF.

This clone has only a few counts. The chain couples TRBV19 to TRBJ1-1; TRBD1 agrees at 7 bases. Germline V lookup: CDR1 LNHDA, CDR2 SQIVND (reference sequence). V trimming: 5 bases; J trimming: 8 bases; junction bases outside the gene matches: 5. The CDR3 has 12 residues. CDR3 DNA: TGTGCCAGTAGTTTCCGGGACAGCGAAGCTTTCTTT. Translating gives CASSFRDSEAFF.

The chain joins TRBV5-6 to TRBJ2-2; 8 bases line up with TRBD1. CDR3 length equals 16 residues. CDR1 and CDR2 (germline): SGHDT, YYEEEE. The ends lost 2 bases at V and 4 bases at J; junction bases unmatched: 7. Here the CDR3 reads CASSFPGGFTTGELFF. CDR3 DNA sequence: TGTGCCAGCAGCTTCCCAGGGGGCTTCACCACCGGGGAGCTGTTTTTT.

This chain uses TRBV10-3 with TRBJ1-1, with D maybe TRBD1 (5 bases). Trimming stripped 5 bases from V and 1 base from J, with 14 bases between. Germline values: CDR1 ENHRY, CDR2 SYGVKD. CDR3 length equals 15 residues. CDR3 DNA sequence: TGTGCCATCAGTTTCTCGGGGCGGGAGAACACTGAAGCTTTCTTT. Protein: CAISFSGRENTEAFF.

This clone was detected a few times. Written as DNA, the CDR3 is TGTGCCAGCAGCACCCGGGACGACAGGGGAAACACCATATATTTT. Protein sequence: CASSTRDDRGNTIYF. The chain combines TRBV7-9 with TRBJ1-3; D is perhaps TRBD1 (6 bases). The CDR3 is 15 amino acids. The V end was cut by 5 bases, the J end by 4 bases, with 15 bases between. Germline V gene lookup returns CDR1 SEHNR and CDR2 FQNEAQ (reference sequence).

The chain couples TRBV7-9 to TRBJ1-2; D is undetermined. V lost 1 base to trimming and J lost 0 bases, with 9 bases between them. This CDR3 is built from 15 residues. Per the germline V gene, CDR1 is SEHNR and CDR2 is FQNEAQ (reference sequence). The CDR3 DNA is TGTGCCAGCAGCTTAGACGGTACCCCTAACTATGGCTACACCTTC. This translates into CASSLDGTPNYGYTF.

The chain uses TRBV18 and TRBJ1-6; 7 bases are shared with TRBD1. The germline V gene has CDR1 KGHSH and CDR2 LQKENI. The CDR3 has 16 amino acids. V was pared by 1 base and J by 5 bases, with 5 bases of the junction left unmatched. The chain's CDR3 is CASSPQGGLDNSPLHF. The CDR3 nucleotides are TGTGCCAGCTCACCACAAGGGGGCCTAGATAATTCACCCCTCCACTTT.

The rearrangement uses TRBV30 and TRBJ2-7, with TRBD1 matching over 9 bases. The germline CDR1 and CDR2 sequences are GTSNPN and SVGIG (reference sequence). With V trimmed by 5 bases and J by 5 bases, 10 bases remained unmatched. The CDR3 sequence is 14 residues long. The CDR3: CAWEPGQGLHEQYF. CDR3 DNA sequence: TGTGCCTGGGAGCCGGGACAGGGTTTACACGAGCAGTACTTC.

This clone was counted once. This chain joins TRBV11-1 and TRBJ1-2, with TRBD1 identical over 7 bases. The CDR3 spans 15 residues. The junction had 13 bases not matched to a gene; V was cut back by 5 bases and J by 7 bases. The germline V gene encodes CDR1 SGHAT and CDR2 FQDESV (reference sequence). This CDR3 reads CASSTRRQGLTGYTF. The DNA of the CDR3 is TGTGCCAGCAGCACCCGAAGACAGGGACTCACTGGCTACACCTTC. Variable domain in full (rest from reference TRBV11-1 and TRBJ1-2): EAEVAQSPRYKITEKSQAVAFWCDPISGHATLYWYRQILGQGPELLVQFQDESVVDDSQLPKDRFSAERLKGVDSTLKIQPAELGDSAMYLCASSTRRQGLTGYTFGSGTRLTVV.

The genes are TRBV7-8 and TRBJ2-5, with 12 bases lining up with TRBD1. Germline CDR1 is SGHVS and CDR2 is FQNEAQ. The length of the CDR3 is 15 residues. Trimming took 5 bases from V and 4 from J; bases not matched to a gene: 5. For the CDR3, the DNA is TGTGCCAGCAGCCTCCGGGACAGGGGGCGAGAGACCCAGTACTTC. Encoded protein: CASSLRDRGRETQYF.

V gene TRBV5-1 combines with J gene TRBJ2-7; the D gene is possibly TRBD2 (6 bases). This CDR3 is built from 13 residues. Germline values: CDR1 SGHRS, CDR2 YFSETQ. V lost 4 bases and J 4 bases, leaving 12 bases between the germline ends. CDR3 sequence: CASSIMGGYEQYF. The CDR3 nucleotides are TGCGCCAGCAGCATAATGGGAGGATACGAGCAGTACTTC. Based on the CDR3 plus reference TRBV5-1 and TRBJ2-7, the full variable domain is KAGVTQTPRYLIKTRGQQVTLSCSPISGHRSVSWYQQTPGQGLQFLFEYFSETQRNKGNFPGRFSGRQFSNSRSEMNVSTLELGDSALYLCASSIMGGYEQYFGPGTRLTVT.

The gene calls are TRBV7-2 and TRBJ1-2; TRBD1 agrees at 8 bases. The V and J ends lost 1 base and 8 bases, in that order; junction bases with no gene match: 6. Per the germline V gene, CDR1 is SGHTA and CDR2 is FQGNSA. The CDR3 is 14 residues long. Here the CDR3 reads CASSLGQGARGYTF. The CDR3 DNA reads TGTGCCAGCAGCTTAGGGCAGGGGGCGCGAGGCTACACCTTC.

V gene TRBV6-1 combines with J gene TRBJ2-1; D possibly corresponds to TRBD2 (6 bases). With 4 bases removed from V and 9 bases from J, the gap between germline ends came to 16 bases. This CDR3 is built from 14 residues. CDR1 is MNHNS and CDR2 is SASEGT in the germline V gene. The CDR3 nucleotides read TGTGCCAGCAGTGTCCCCACTAGCTCTTTTGAGCAGTTCTTC. Its protein product is CASSVPTSSFEQFF.

The CDR3 sequence is CARSPSSCNTGELFF. CDR3 sequence (DNA): TGTGCCAGAAGCCCTTCGTCCTGTAACACCGGGGAGCTGTTTTTT. The rearrangement joins TRBV7-5 to TRBJ2-2; no DNA check was done on the table's D call, TRBD2. TRBV7-5 is designated a pseudogene. The CDR3 is 15 amino acids.

The chain carries TRBV5-8 and TRBJ2-7; D gene unclear. Germline values: CDR1 SGHTS, CDR2 YDEGEE. Trimming shortened V by 0 bases and J by 2 bases, and 15 bases separated the two germline ends. CDR3 length equals 16 residues. The CDR3 sequence: CASSLASAASTYEQYF. The CDR3 nucleotides read TGTGCCAGCAGCTTGGCCTCGGCAGCTAGTACCTACGAGCAGTACTTC.